This is a list of T cell receptor beta chains from one sample in a study of early T cells in non-severe SARS-CoV-2 infection. TCRdb re-called the 5' RACE reads through MiXCR, storing one row per CDR3 protein. The table has under 45,000 distinct CDR3 sequences, roughly 8% seen once; the top ten hold 9.5% to 15%. The sample consisted of whole blood, taken at baseline. These receptors were collected from an adult who was a healthcare worker with PCR-confirmed SARS-CoV-2 infection or an uninfected control (not recorded which). Both conserved end residues are part of each CDR3. A D gene is named only where the DNA matches it firmly. Only some rows state a clone size, as once, few, many or a class for expanded clones.

d_call: -; j_call: TRBJ1-5; clone_size: -; v_call: TRBV7-8; cdr3_aa: CASSLHEANSNQPQHF; cdr3_nt: TGTGCCAGCAGCTTACACGAGGCAAATAGCAATCAGCCCCAGCATTTT
d_call: -; j_call: TRBJ2-6; clone_size: many; v_call: TRBV9; cdr3_aa: CASSAQEGHRSGANVLTF; cdr3_nt: TGTGCCAGCAGCGCACAAGAGGGCCACCGCTCTGGGGCCAACGTCCTGACTTTC
d_call: TRBD2; j_call: TRBJ2-1; clone_size: many; v_call: TRBV12-3/TRBV12-4; cdr3_aa: CASSNQRGGYNEQFF; cdr3_nt: TGTGCCAGCAGTAACCAGCGGGGGGGATACAATGAGCAGTTCTTC
d_call: -; j_call: TRBJ2-7; clone_size: -; v_call: TRBV20-1; cdr3_aa: CSATKTGLRYEQYF; cdr3_nt: TGCAGTGCCACTAAAACGGGACTCCGCTACGAGCAGTACTTC
d_call: -; j_call: TRBJ2-6; clone_size: many; v_call: TRBV10-3; cdr3_aa: CAISESGGSGANVLTF; cdr3_nt: TGTGCCATCAGTGAGTCAGGGGGCTCTGGGGCCAACGTCCTGACTTTC
d_call: TRBD1; j_call: TRBJ1-2; clone_size: few; v_call: TRBV11-2; cdr3_aa: CASSFDRVYGYTF; cdr3_nt: TGTGCCAGCAGCTTCGACAGGGTTTATGGCTACACCTTC
d_call: -; j_call: TRBJ1-1; clone_size: many; v_call: TRBV20-1; cdr3_aa: CSARAPSNTEAFF; cdr3_nt: TGCAGTGCTAGAGCCCCCTCGAACACTGAAGCTTTCTTT
d_call: -; j_call: TRBJ2-6; clone_size: few; v_call: TRBV5-5; cdr3_aa: CASSLMPGANVLTF; cdr3_nt: TGTGCCAGCAGCTTGATGCCTGGGGCCAACGTCCTGACTTTC
d_call: -; j_call: TRBJ1-6; clone_size: -; v_call: TRBV7-9; cdr3_aa: CASSRDSGSSPLHF; cdr3_nt: TGTGCCAGCAGCCGAGACAGTGGGAGTTCACCCCTCCACTTT
d_call: TRBD2; j_call: TRBJ2-5; clone_size: -; v_call: TRBV20-1; cdr3_aa: CSASKGLAQGETQYF; cdr3_nt: TGCAGTGCTTCGAAGGGACTAGCGCAAGGGGAGACCCAGTACTTC
d_call: -; j_call: TRBJ1-1; clone_size: few; v_call: TRBV5-4; cdr3_aa: CASSLVEGSDTEAFF; cdr3_nt: TGTGCCAGCAGCTTGGTAGAGGGATCGGACACTGAAGCTTTCTTT
d_call: -; j_call: TRBJ2-5; clone_size: many; v_call: TRBV7-6; cdr3_aa: CASRQIHAYQETQYF; cdr3_nt: TGTGCCAGCAGACAAATCCACGCGTACCAAGAGACCCAGTACTTC
d_call: TRBD1; j_call: TRBJ1-1; clone_size: few; v_call: TRBV20-1; cdr3_aa: CSARRGGGETEAFF; cdr3_nt: TGCAGTGCTAGAAGAGGAGGGGGCGAAACTGAAGCTTTCTTT
d_call: TRBD1; j_call: TRBJ1-5; clone_size: -; v_call: TRBV7-6; cdr3_aa: CASSEGTGIYQPQHF; cdr3_nt: TGTGCCAGCAGCGAAGGGACAGGGATCTATCAGCCCCAGCATTTT
d_call: -; j_call: TRBJ2-5; clone_size: many; v_call: TRBV12-3/TRBV12-4; cdr3_aa: CASSLNSMTGETQYF; cdr3_nt: TGTGCCAGCAGTTTAAACTCAATGACGGGAGAGACCCAGTACTTC
d_call: -; j_call: TRBJ2-2; clone_size: -; v_call: TRBV29-1; cdr3_aa: CSVEDRWGTGELFF; cdr3_nt: TGCAGCGTTGAAGATCGATGGGGGACCGGGGAGCTGTTTTTT
d_call: -; j_call: TRBJ2-7; clone_size: many; v_call: TRBV28; cdr3_aa: CASRSPTYEQYF; cdr3_nt: TGTGCCAGCCGCAGCCCTACCTACGAGCAGTACTTC
d_call: TRBD2; j_call: TRBJ2-2; clone_size: few; v_call: TRBV20-1; cdr3_aa: CSARDPSGGANTGELFF; cdr3_nt: TGCAGTGCTAGAGATCCCAGCGGGGGCGCTAACACCGGGGAGCTGTTTTTT
d_call: -; j_call: TRBJ2-1; clone_size: many; v_call: TRBV20-1; cdr3_aa: CSAGLVPLDEQFF; cdr3_nt: TGCAGTGCTGGATTAGTCCCCCTCGATGAGCAGTTCTTC